These 20 T cell receptor beta chains originate from one sample sequenced in a study of blood T cell repertoires in COVID-19. Sequencing used immunoSEQ multiplex PCR; TCRdb keeps in-frame clones, though not all of them. This table holds about 250,000 clones, 85% found once. Input material: PBMCs or T cells enriched from blood (not recorded which). Every receptor here comes from a woman aged 45-65 years who had been exposed to COVID-19.

The chain couples TRBV10-1 to TRBJ1-6; tentative D call: TRBD1 (5 bases). The germline V gene has CDR1 WNHNN and CDR2 SYGVQD (reference sequence). This CDR3 spans 13 amino acids. The V end was cut by 4 bases, the J end by 10 bases, with 11 bases between. DNA of the CDR3: TGCGCCAGCAGTGCCAGGGCTGGATCACCCCTCCACTTT. Amino acid sequence: CASSARAGSPLHF.

The V and J genes are TRBV12-5 and TRBJ1-5, with 7 nucleotides matching TRBD1. V shed 6 bases and J 7 bases; nucleotides not matched to a gene: 12. This CDR3 is built from 15 residues. Looked up from germline, CDR1 is LGHNT and CDR2 is FRNRAP. DNA for the CDR3: TGTGCTAGTGGAAAACAGGAACAAGGGGGCCAGCCCCAGCATTTT. This sequence encodes CASGKQEQGGQPQHF.

The V and J genes are TRBV7-3 and TRBJ1-1, with a weak D call TRBD1 (6 bases). Trimming removed 4 bases at V and 3 bases at J, with 9 bases between. CDR1 and CDR2 (germline): SGHTA, FQGTGA. CDR3 length: 13 amino acids. The CDR3 loop reads CASSYRADTEAFF. CDR3 bases: TGTGCCAGCAGCTACAGGGCAGACACTGAAGCTTTCTTT.

This clone was seen a few times. The V and J genes are TRBV5-8 and TRBJ2-3; D may be TRBD1 (6 bases). Trimming removed 4 bases from V and 0 bases from J, with 9 bases in between. The germline CDR1 and CDR2 sequences are SGHTS and YDEGEE. The length of the CDR3 is 14 residues. The CDR3: CASSRGQSTDTQYF. CDR3 nucleotide sequence: TGTGCCAGCAGCCGTGGACAGAGCACAGATACGCAGTATTTT.

This clone was seen a single time. The chain joins TRBV5-1 to TRBJ2-3, with D tentatively TRBD1 (6 bases). This CDR3 region has 15 residues. Germline-derived CDR1 and CDR2 are SGHRS and YFSETQ. V was clipped by 5 bases and J by 2 bases, with 15 bases between them. CDR3 amino acids: CASSGGAVHTDTQYF. The CDR3 DNA reads as TGCGCCAGCAGTGGGGGCGCGGTCCACACAGATACGCAGTATTTT.

In this sample, this clone turned up once. The DNA for the CDR3 is TGTGCCAGCAGCCAAGATGTAATGCGGGCTAGCTCCTACAATGAGCAGTTCTTC. Translation gives CASSQDVMRASSYNEQFF. The chain uses TRBV4-2 and TRBJ2-1; perhaps TRBD2 as D (5 bases). Germline loops: CDR1 LGHNA, CDR2 YNFKEQ. V was cut by 0 bases and J by 0 bases, with 15 bases left in between. The CDR3 runs to 18 residues.

The chain links TRBV5-1 to TRBJ2-1, with TRBD2 matching 11 bases. Germline CDR1 reads SGHRS; CDR2 reads YFSETQ. The CDR3 spans 15 residues. Trimming at V came to 5 bases and at J to 6 bases, leaving 7 bases not matched to a gene. CDR3 coding DNA: TGCGCCAGCAGTTCCGGTAGCGGGGGGGTCAATGAGCAGTTCTTC. Its protein is CASSSGSGGVNEQFF.

The genes are TRBV7-2 and TRBJ1-2; TRBD1 aligns across 9 bases. The CDR3 is made up of 17 amino acids. V trimming: 1 base; J trimming: 2 bases; junction bases outside the gene matches: 8. CDR1 is SGHTA, CDR2 FQGNSA, per germline. The CDR3 loop is CASSLDLTGTGNYGYTF. CDR3 sequence (DNA): TGTGCCAGCAGCTTAGACCTAACCGGGACAGGGAACTATGGCTACACCTTC.

The chain couples TRBV10-1 to TRBJ2-3; 7 nucleotides agree with TRBD1. The CDR3 length is 15 residues. Trimming took 3 bases from V and 1 from J; bases not matched to a gene: 4. Germline loops: CDR1 WNHNN, CDR2 SYGVQD (reference sequence). CDR3: CASSEQGWGTDTQYF. CDR3 DNA sequence: TGCGCCAGCAGTGAACAGGGGTGGGGCACAGATACGCAGTATTTT.

This clone was observed once. The rearrangement uses TRBV4-2 and TRBJ1-6, with a weak D call TRBD1 (5 bases). The germline V gene has CDR1 LGHNA and CDR2 YNFKEQ. The CDR3 is made up of 15 amino acids. With 2 bases removed from V and 5 bases from J, the gap between germline ends came to 10 bases. Here the CDR3 DNA reads TGTGCCAGCAGCCAAATACAGGATAATAATTCACCCCTCCACTTT. It is translated as CASSQIQDNNSPLHF.

The J gene is TRBJ2-1, the V gene TRBV7-9, with D hard to call. Trimming removed 2 bases at V and 8 bases at J, with 10 bases between. The CDR3 has 13 amino acids. Per the germline V gene, CDR1 is SEHNR and CDR2 is FQNEAQ (reference sequence). CDR3 sequence: CASSLFGGDEQFF. The CDR3 bases are TGTGCCAGCAGCTTATTTGGCGGTGATGAGCAGTTCTTC.

The V call is TRBV10-3, the J call TRBJ1-1; 9 nucleotides agree with TRBD1. Germline assignment: CDR1 ENHRY and CDR2 SYGVKD. Trimming cost V 4 bases and J 8 bases; bases outside gene matches: 5. This CDR3 is built from 13 residues. CDR3 residues: CAISGTGGLEAFF. DNA for the CDR3: TGTGCCATCAGTGGAACAGGGGGCCTCGAAGCTTTCTTT.

This clone was seen a handful of times. V usage is TRBV7-2 and J usage is TRBJ1-4, with D possibly being TRBD1 (6 bases). Germline V gene sequence: CDR1 SGHTA, CDR2 FQGNSA. V was pared by 1 base and J by 9 bases, with 15 bases between. The CDR3 covers 15 residues. The DNA for the CDR3 is TGTGCCAGCAGCTTAGAGGGGGTGGGCTATAAAAAACTGTTTTTT. Encoded protein: CASSLEGVGYKKLFF.

This clone appeared a single time. The chain has TRBV9 and TRBJ2-7; 8 nucleotides agree with TRBD2. Germline-derived CDR1 and CDR2 are SGDLS and YYNGEE. The CDR3 has 15 amino acids. J lost 2 bases, V lost 3 bases, and 7 bases had no gene match. As DNA, the CDR3 is TGTGCCAGCAGCGCGGACCCCGGGAGGGCCTACGAGCAGTACTTC. This sequence encodes CASSADPGRAYEQYF. Based on the CDR3 plus reference TRBV9 and TRBJ2-7, the full variable domain is DSGVTQTPKHLITATGQRVTLRCSPRSGDLSVYWYQQSLDQGLQFLIQYYNGEERAKGNILERFSAQQFPDLHSELNLSSLELGDSALYFCASSADPGRAYEQYFGPGTRLTVT.

This clone was seen a single time. The rearrangement links TRBV6-2 or TRBV6-3 to TRBJ2-7; TRBD1 might be the D (5 bases). Trimming removed 0 bases at V and 7 bases at J, with 16 bases between. The germline V gene encodes CDR1 MNHEY and CDR2 SVGEGT. The CDR3 spans 15 residues. The CDR3 region is CASSYSVQGAREQYF. In nucleotides, the CDR3 is TGTGCCAGCAGTTACTCGGTACAAGGGGCTCGGGAGCAGTACTTC.

The chain recombines TRBV18 with TRBJ1-2, with 9 bases matching TRBD1. The V segment lost 3 bases and the J segment 4 bases; nucleotides outside the gene matches: 3. The CDR3 contains 14 residues. CDR1 and CDR2 (germline): KGHSH, LQKENI. The CDR3 loop reads CASSPDRGTYGYTF. CDR3 bases: TGTGCCAGCTCACCGGACAGGGGAACCTATGGCTACACCTTC.

The chain couples TRBV5-4 to TRBJ2-4; perhaps TRBD1 as D (5 bases). V was pared by 3 bases and J by 0 bases, with 16 bases between. This CDR3 comprises 17 residues. Germline V gene lookup returns CDR1 SGHNT and CDR2 YYREEE (reference sequence). As DNA, the CDR3 is TGTGCCAGCAGCTCGCTTGACAGCTTGCTAGCCAAAAACATTCAGTACTTC. It is translated as CASSSLDSLLAKNIQYF.

The rearrangement links TRBV23-1 to TRBJ1-5; the match to TRBD1 covers 7 bases. TRBV23-1 qualifies as an ORF whose function is uncertain. Unmatched junction bases numbered 14, after V lost 7 bases and J lost 5 bases. The CDR3 covers 16 residues. CDR3 coding DNA: TGCGCCAGCACCTCTGCTCGACAGGGAGTGGATCAGCCCCAGCATTTT. Encoded protein: CASTSARQGVDQPQHF.

This chain joins TRBV5-1 and TRBJ1-1, with D maybe TRBD1 (6 bases). The CDR3 extends over 15 amino acids. The V end was cut by 0 bases, the J end by 0 bases, with 9 bases between. Germline CDR1 and CDR2: SGHRS and YFSETQ. The CDR3 coding sequence is TGCGCCAGCAGCTTGGTCAGGGGAATGAACACTGAAGCTTTCTTT. Translation gives CASSLVRGMNTEAFF. Based on the CDR3 plus reference TRBV5-1 and TRBJ1-1, the full variable domain is KAGVTQTPRYLIKTRGQQVTLSCSPISGHRSVSWYQQTPGQGLQFLFEYFSETQRNKGNFPGRFSGRQFSNSRSEMNVSTLELGDSALYLCASSLVRGMNTEAFFGQGTRLTVV.

Details on this clone: This CDR3 is also generated by other DNA sequences in the sample. The chain combines TRBV5-1 with TRBJ1-1, with TRBD1 matching 11 bases. Per the germline V gene, CDR1 is SGHRS and CDR2 is YFSETQ. CDR3 length: 15 residues. Unmatched junction bases numbered 4, after V lost 2 bases and J lost 4 bases. The CDR3: CASSLAGTGGTEAFF. CDR3 nucleotides: TGCGCCAGCAGCTTAGCCGGGACAGGGGGCACTGAAGCTTTCTTT.